The clone carrying this T cell receptor beta chain was seen a single time. This CDR3 has 13 residues. Per the germline V gene, CDR1 is MRHNA and CDR2 is SNTAGT. The J segment lost 6 bases and the V segment lost 6 bases, leaving 5 bases of the junction unmatched. The data originate from a study of T cells after posttransplantation cyclophosphamide. The data were produced by immunoSEQ multiplex PCR, yet TCRdb's version contains in-frame clones alone and is incomplete. The data hold a few hundred clones, with 75% to 90% observed a single time. V and J are TRBV6-4 and TRBJ1-5, with TRBD1 matching 7 bases. Sequenced sample: gut tissue. This clonotype was sampled from a man aged 45-65 years. The CDR3, as DNA: TGTGCCAGCAGCGCGACAGGGACTCAGCCCCAGCATTTT. Protein: CASSATGTQPQHF.